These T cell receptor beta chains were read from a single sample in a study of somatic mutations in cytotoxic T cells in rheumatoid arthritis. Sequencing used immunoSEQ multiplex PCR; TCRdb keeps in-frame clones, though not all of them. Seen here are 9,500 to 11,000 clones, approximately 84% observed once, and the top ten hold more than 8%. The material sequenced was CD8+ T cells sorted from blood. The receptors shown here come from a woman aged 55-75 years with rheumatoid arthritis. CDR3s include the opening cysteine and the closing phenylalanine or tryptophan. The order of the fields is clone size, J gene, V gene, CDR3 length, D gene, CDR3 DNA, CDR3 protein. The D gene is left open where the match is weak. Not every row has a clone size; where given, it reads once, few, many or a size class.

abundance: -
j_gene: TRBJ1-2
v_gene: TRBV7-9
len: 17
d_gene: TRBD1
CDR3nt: TGTGCCAGCAGCACTGTGGTGGTGGGACAGGGGTCGGACGGCTACACCTTC
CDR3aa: CASSTVVVGQGSDGYTF

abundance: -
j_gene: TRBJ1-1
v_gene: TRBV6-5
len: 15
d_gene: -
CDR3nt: TGTGCCAGCAGTTACGGTGGAGAGGGTCAAACTGAAGCTTTCTTT
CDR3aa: CASSYGGEGQTEAFF

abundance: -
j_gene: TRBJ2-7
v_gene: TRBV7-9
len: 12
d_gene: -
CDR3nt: TGTGCCAGCAGCCCACACTCCTACGAGCGGTACTTC
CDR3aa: CASSPHSYERYF

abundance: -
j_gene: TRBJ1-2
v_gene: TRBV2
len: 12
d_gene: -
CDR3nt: TGTGCCACCGCACCCGACAGCGTAGGCTACACCTTC
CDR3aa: CATAPDSVGYTF

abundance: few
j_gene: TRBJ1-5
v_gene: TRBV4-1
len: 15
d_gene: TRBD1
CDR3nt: TGCGCCAGCAGCCTCGGACAGGGGGCAGATCAGCCCCAGCATTTT
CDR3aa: CASSLGQGADQPQHF

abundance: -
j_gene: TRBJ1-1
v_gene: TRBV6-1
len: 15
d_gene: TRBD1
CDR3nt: TGTGCCAGCAGACCCGGGACAGGGGGTTACACTGAAGCTTTCTTT
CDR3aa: CASRPGTGGYTEAFF

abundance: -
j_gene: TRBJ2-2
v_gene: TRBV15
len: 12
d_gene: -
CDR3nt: TGTGCCACCAGCACCAGCGCCGGGGAGCTGTTTTTT
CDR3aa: CATSTSAGELFF

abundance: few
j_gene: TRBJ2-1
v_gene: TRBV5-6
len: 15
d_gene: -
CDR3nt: TGTGCCAGCAGCATAACAGGCCTTACCTACAATGAGCAGTTCTTC
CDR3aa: CASSITGLTYNEQFF

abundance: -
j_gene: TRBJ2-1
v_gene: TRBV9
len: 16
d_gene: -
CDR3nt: TGTGCCAGCAGCGTCAGCGGACTTAGCTCCTACAATGAGCAGTTCTTC
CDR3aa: CASSVSGLSSYNEQFF

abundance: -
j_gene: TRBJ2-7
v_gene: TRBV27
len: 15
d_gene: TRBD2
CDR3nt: TGTGCCAGCAGTTTTCGACTAGCGGGAAACTACGAGCAGTACTTC
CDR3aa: CASSFRLAGNYEQYF

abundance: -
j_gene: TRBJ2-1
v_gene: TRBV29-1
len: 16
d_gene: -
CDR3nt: TGCAGCGTTTCTAAGAGCCTTGAGAGCTCCTACAATGAGCAGTTCTTC
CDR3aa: CSVSKSLESSYNEQFF

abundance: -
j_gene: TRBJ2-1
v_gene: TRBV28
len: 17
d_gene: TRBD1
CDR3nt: TGTGCCAGCAGTTCCTATTTGACAGGGGAAAGGAGCAATGAGCAGTTCTTC
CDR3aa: CASSSYLTGERSNEQFF

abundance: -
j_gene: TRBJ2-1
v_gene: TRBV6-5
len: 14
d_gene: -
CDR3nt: TGTGCCAGTTGGACTCCTAGCTCCTACAATGAGCAGTTCTTC
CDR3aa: CASWTPSSYNEQFF

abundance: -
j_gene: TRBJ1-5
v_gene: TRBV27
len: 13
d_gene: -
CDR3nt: TGTGCCAGCAGTTTCAATAGCAATCAGCCCCAGCATTTT
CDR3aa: CASSFNSNQPQHF

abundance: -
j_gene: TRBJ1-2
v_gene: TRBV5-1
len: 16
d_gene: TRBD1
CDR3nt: TGCGCCAGCAGCTTGTTTGGAACAGGGGGAGAATATGGCTACACCTTC
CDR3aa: CASSLFGTGGEYGYTF

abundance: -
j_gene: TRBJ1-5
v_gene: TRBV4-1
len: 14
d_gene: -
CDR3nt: TGCGCCAGCTCACCCTCCCGGGCGGGTCAGCCCCAGCATTTT
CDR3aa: CASSPSRAGQPQHF

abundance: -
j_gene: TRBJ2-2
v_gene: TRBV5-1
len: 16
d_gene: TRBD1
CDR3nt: TGCGCCAGCAGCTTCCAGGGGGCTACGAACACCGGGGAGCTGTTTTTT
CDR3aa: CASSFQGATNTGELFF

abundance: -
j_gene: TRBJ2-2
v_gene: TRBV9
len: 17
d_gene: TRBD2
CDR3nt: TGTGCCAGCAGCGTAGGGGGCAGCGGGAGGAGCCCCGGGGAGCTGTTTTTT
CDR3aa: CASSVGGSGRSPGELFF

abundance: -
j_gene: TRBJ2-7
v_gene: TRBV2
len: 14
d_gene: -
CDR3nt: TGTGCCAGCAGTCCCCTCACGGAGTCCCACGAGCAGTACTTC
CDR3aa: CASSPLTESHEQYF

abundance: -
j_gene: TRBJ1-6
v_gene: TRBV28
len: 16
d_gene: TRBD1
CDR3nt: TGTGCCAGCAGGGGTAGACAGGGTGAAGGGGATTCACCCCTCCACTTT
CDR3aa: CASRGRQGEGDSPLHF

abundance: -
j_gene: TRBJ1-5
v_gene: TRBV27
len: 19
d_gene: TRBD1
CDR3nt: TGTGCCAGCAGTTTAACCCTGGGACAGGGCGGTCCTAGCAATCAGCCCCAGCATTTT
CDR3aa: CASSLTLGQGGPSNQPQHF

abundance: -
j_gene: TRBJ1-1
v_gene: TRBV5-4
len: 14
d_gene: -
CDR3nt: TGTGCCAGCAGCTCCAGGGGAGTAGGGACTGAAGCTTTCTTT
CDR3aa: CASSSRGVGTEAFF

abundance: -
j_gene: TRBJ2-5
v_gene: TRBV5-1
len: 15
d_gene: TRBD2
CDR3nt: TGCGCCAGCAGCCAGCGCGGGGCTAGGAGCGGGGCCCAGTACTTC
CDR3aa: CASSQRGARSGAQYF

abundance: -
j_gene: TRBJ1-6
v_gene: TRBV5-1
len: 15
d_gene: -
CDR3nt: TGCGCCAGCAGCTTGGGACTCGGGAGGAATTCACCCCTCCACTTT
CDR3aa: CASSLGLGRNSPLHF

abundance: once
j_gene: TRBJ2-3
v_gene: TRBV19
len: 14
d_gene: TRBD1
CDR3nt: TGTGCCAGTACTAGCAGGGGGCTCGCAGATACGCAGTATTTT
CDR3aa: CASTSRGLADTQYF

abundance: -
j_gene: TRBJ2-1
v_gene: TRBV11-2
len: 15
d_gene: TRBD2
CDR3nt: TGTGCCAGCAGCCCAACTAGCGGGAAGGTAAATGAGCAGTTCTTC
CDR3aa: CASSPTSGKVNEQFF

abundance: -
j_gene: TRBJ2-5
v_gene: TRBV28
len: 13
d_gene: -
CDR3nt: TGTGCCAGCAGTTTGGACAGACTAGAGACCCAGTACTTC
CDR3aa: CASSLDRLETQYF

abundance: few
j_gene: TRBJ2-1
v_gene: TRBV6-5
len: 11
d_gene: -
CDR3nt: TGTGCCAGCAGTTACGCGGCAGAGCAGTTCTTC
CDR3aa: CASSYAAEQFF

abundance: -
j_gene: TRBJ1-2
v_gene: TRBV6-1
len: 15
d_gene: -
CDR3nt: TGTGCCAGCCGACTTAGACAGGACCCGATGTTGGGCTACACCTTC
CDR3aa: CASRLRQDPMLGYTF

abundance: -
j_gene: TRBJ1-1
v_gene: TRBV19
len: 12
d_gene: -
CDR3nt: TGTGCCAGTAGTCAGGGAAGCACTGAAGCTTTCTTT
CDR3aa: CASSQGSTEAFF

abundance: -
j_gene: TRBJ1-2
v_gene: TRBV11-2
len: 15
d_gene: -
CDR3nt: TGTGCCAGCAGCGACCGGGACACTCTCGCTGGTGGCTACACCTTC
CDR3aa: CASSDRDTLAGGYTF

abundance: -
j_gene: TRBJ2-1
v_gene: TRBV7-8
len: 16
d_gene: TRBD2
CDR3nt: TGTGCCAGCAGTGCCGGGAGGCTCTCTTCCTACAATGAGCAGTTCTTC
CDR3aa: CASSAGRLSSYNEQFF

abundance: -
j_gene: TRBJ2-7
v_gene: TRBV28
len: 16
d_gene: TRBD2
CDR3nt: TGTGCCAGCAGTTTAGGACTAGCGGATAGCTCCTACGAGCAGTACTTC
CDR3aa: CASSLGLADSSYEQYF

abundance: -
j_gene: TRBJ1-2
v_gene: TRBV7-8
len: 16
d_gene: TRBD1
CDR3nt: TGTGCCAGCAGCTTAAACACAGGGGCTTTGAACTATGGCTACACCTTC
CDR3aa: CASSLNTGALNYGYTF